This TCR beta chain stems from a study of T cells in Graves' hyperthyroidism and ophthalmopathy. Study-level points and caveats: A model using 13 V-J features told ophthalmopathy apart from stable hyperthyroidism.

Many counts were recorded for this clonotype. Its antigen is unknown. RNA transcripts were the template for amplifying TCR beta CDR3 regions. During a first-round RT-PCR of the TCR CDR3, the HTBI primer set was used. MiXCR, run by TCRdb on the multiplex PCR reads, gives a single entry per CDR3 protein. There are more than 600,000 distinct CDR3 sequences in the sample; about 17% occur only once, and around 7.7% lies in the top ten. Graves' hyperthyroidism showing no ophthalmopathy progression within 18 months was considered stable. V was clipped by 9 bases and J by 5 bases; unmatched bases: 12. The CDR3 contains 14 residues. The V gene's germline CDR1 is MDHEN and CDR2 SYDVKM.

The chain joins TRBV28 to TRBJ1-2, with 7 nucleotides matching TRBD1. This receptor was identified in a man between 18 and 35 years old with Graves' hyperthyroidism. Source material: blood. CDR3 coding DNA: TGTGCCAGTCACACAGGGGTTACTTTTTATGGCTACACCTTC. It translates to CASHTGVTFYGYTF.